This T cell receptor (beta chain) was recorded in a study of CD8+ T cells in alopecia areata. Specified treatment: oral pan-JAK inhibitor, 5-10 mg twice daily. Peripheral blood samples and lesional scalp punch biopsies were obtained from alopecia areata patients. cDNA serving as the sequencing template came from extracted, reverse transcribed RNA. The table came from immunoSEQ multiplex PCR; TCRdb's copy has only in-frame clones and leaves some out. The sample has around 300,000 clones, 60% seen once; the top ten hold 0.9% to 0.95%. This clone occurred a few times. Its antigen remains unidentified. Other DNA sequences in the same sample also yield this CDR3. Findings and caveats of the study: Among the top 100, expanded CD8+ clones were significantly decreased by tofacitinib, as was scalp clonality. Affected lesional scalp, above all in alopecia totalis/universalis, was more clonal than normal scalp.

Germline V gene sequence: CDR1 SQVTM, CDR2 ANQGSEA. Trimming cost V 6 bases and J 1 base, with 10 bases left between them. This CDR3 is built from 12 residues. V usage is TRBV29-1 and J usage is TRBJ2-7; D gene unclear. The sequences come from CD4+ T cells sorted from blood, collected at week 52, from a patient treated with tofacitinib. The sequence was collected from a human donor with alopecia areata. Here the CDR3 reads CSVAGLSYEQYF. The DNA for the CDR3 is TGCAGCGTCGCCGGGCTTTCCTACGAGCAGTACTTC.